The sequence of this T cell receptor (beta chain) was determined in a study of persistence of HIV-infected CD4 T cells. Findings and caveats of the study: Degenerate expanded CDR3beta sequences were enriched among CMV- and Gag-responding cells.

On this clone: Its antigen is as yet unknown.

Sequencing used immunoSEQ version 4 in survey mode. Sequencing used immunoSEQ multiplex PCR; TCRdb keeps in-frame clones, though not all of them. This sample has some 30,000 clones, with approximately 70% found just once. Cells were stimulated with overlapping HIV-1 Gag 15-mer peptides. CD4+ T cells upregulating both CD40 ligand and CD69 were sorted as responding cells. These HIV-1-infected adults initiated suppressive ART in chronic infection. Inclusion required CMV-positive serology and CD4+ counts above 400 cells/uL. The CDR3 runs 17 residues. V lost 2 bases and J 3 bases, leaving 16 bases between the germline ends. Germline V gene data show CDR1 as LNHNV and CDR2 as YYDKDF (reference sequence).

The rearrangement links TRBV15 to TRBJ1-4; D is ambiguous. Material: CD4+ T cells sorted from PBMCs after approximately 19-hour stimulation, obtained from a patient who received antiretroviral therapy. This TCR came from an adult man with HIV who was CMV-seropositive. Here the CDR3 DNA reads TGTGCCACCAGCAGACCGGGCTCCACACGATCTAATGAAAAACTGTTTTTT. Translation gives CATSRPGSTRSNEKLFF.